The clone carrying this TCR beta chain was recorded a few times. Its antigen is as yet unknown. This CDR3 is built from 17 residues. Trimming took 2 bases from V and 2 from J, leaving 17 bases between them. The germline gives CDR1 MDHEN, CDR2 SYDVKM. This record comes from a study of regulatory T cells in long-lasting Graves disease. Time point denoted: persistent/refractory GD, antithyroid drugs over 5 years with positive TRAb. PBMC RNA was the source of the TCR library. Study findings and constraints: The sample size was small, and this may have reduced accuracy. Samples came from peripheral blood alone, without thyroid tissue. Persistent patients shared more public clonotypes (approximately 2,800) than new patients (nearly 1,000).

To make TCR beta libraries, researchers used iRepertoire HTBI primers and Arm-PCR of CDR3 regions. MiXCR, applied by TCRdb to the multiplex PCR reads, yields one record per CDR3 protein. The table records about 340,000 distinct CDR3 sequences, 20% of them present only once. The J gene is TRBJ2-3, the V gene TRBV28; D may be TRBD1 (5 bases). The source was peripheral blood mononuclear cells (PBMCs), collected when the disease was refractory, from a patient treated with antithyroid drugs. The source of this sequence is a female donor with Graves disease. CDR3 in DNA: TGTGCCAGCAGTTTAGCGCAGGGTTTGGGATACACAGATACGCAGTATTTT. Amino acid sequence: CASSLAQGLGYTDTQYF.